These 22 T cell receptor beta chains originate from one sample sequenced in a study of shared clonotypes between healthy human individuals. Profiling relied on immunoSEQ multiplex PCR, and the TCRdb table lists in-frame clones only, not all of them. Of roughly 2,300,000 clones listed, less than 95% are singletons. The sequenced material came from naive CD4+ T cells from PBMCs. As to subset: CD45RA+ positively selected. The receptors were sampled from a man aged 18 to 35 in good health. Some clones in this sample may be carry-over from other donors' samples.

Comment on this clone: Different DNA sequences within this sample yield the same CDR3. CDR3: CASSLAQGNTEAFF. The CDR3 region has the DNA TGCGCCAGCAGCTTGGCCCAGGGGAACACTGAAGCTTTCTTT. The chain combines TRBV5-1 with TRBJ1-1, with a possible D match to TRBD1 (5 bases). V lost 0 bases and J lost 1, with 7 bases in between. Germline V gene sequence: CDR1 SGHRS, CDR2 YFSETQ. The CDR3 sequence is 14 residues long.

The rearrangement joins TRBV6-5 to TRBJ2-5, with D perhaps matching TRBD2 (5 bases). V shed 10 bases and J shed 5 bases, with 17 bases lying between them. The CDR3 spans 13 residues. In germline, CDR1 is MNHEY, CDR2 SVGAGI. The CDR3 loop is CATNQRSRETQYF. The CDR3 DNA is TGTGCCACCAATCAGCGGAGTCGTGAGACCCAGTACTTC.

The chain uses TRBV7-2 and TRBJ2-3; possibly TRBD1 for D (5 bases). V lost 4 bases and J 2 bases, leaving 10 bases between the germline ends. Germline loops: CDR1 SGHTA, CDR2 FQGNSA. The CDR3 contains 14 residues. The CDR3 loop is CASSYGHFTDTQYF. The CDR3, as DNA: TGTGCCAGCAGCTACGGACACTTCACAGATACGCAGTATTTT.

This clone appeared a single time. For the CDR3, the DNA is TGTGCCTGGATCCCGAGACGGTCTGGAAACACCATATATTTT. Amino acid sequence: CAWIPRRSGNTIYF. The rearrangement uses TRBV30 and TRBJ1-3; D uncertain. Trimming left V 4 bases short and J 1 base short, with 11 bases between. Germline-derived CDR1 and CDR2 are GTSNPN and SVGIG (reference sequence). The CDR3 has 14 residues.

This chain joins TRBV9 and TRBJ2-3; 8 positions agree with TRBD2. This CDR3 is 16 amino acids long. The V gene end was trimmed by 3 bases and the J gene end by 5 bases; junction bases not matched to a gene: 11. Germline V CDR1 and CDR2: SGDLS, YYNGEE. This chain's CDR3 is CASSATTGGPGDTQYF. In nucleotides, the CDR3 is TGTGCCAGCAGCGCGACGACGGGAGGGCCTGGAGATACGCAGTATTTT. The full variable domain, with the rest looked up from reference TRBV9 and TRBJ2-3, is DSGVTQTPKHLITATGQRVTLRCSPRSGDLSVYWYQQSLDQGLQFLIQYYNGEERAKGNILERFSAQQFPDLHSELNLSSLELGDSALYFCASSATTGGPGDTQYFGPGTRLTVL.

The DNA of the CDR3 is TGTGCCAGTACCACCCAGGGGGCGCGCACCGGGGAGCTGTTTTTT. Its protein is CASTTQGARTGELFF. The chain joins TRBV19 to TRBJ2-2; 8 bases match TRBD1. The length of the CDR3 is 15 residues. V was pared by 7 bases and J by 4 bases, with 8 bases of the junction left unmatched. Per the germline V gene, CDR1 is LNHDA and CDR2 is SQIVND (reference sequence).

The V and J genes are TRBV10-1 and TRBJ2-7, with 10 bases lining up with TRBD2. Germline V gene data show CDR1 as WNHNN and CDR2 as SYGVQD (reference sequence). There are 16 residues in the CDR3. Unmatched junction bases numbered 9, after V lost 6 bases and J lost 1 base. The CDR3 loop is CASRIVSGRRSYEQYF. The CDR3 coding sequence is TGCGCCAGCAGGATCGTTAGCGGGAGGAGGTCCTACGAGCAGTACTTC.

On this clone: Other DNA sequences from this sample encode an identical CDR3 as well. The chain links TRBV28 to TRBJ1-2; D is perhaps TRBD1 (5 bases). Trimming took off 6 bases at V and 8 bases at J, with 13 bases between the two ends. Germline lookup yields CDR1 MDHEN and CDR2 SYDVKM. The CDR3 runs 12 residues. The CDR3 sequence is CASSPPGRGYTF. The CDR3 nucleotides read TGTGCCAGCAGCCCCCCGGGACGGGGCTACACCTTC.

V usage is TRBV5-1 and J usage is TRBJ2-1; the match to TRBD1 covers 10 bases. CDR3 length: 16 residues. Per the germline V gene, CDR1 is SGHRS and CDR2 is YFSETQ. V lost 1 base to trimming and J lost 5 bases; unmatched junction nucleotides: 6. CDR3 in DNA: TGCGCCAGCAGCTTGACGCCCGGGACAGGGGACAATGAGCAGTTCTTC. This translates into CASSLTPGTGDNEQFF.

The CDR3 DNA reads as TGTGCCAGCAGTGAAGACGGAACGAACACTGAAGCTTTCTTT. Its translation is CASSEDGTNTEAFF. This chain links TRBV6-1 with TRBJ1-1; the D is unclear. This CDR3 spans 14 amino acids. Germline-derived CDR1 and CDR2 are MNHNS and SASEGT. Trimming left V 1 base short and J 1 base short, with 7 bases between.

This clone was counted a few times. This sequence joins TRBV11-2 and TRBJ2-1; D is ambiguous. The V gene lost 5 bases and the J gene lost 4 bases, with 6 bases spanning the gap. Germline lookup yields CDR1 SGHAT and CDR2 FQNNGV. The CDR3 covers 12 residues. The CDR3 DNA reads TGTGCCAGCAGCGCCGGGTACAATGAGCAGTTCTTC. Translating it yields CASSAGYNEQFF.

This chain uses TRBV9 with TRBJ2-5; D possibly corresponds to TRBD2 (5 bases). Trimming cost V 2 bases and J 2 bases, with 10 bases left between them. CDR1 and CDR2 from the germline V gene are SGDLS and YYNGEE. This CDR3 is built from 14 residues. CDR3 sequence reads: CASSVGDPQETQYF. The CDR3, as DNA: TGTGCCAGCAGCGTCGGGGATCCTCAAGAGACCCAGTACTTC.

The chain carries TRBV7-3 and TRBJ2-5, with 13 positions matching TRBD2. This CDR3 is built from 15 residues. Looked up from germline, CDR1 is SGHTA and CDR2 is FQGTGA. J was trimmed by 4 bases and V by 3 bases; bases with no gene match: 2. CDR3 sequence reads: CASSLGLAGTETQYF. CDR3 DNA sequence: TGTGCCAGCAGCTTGGGACTAGCGGGAACAGAGACCCAGTACTTC.

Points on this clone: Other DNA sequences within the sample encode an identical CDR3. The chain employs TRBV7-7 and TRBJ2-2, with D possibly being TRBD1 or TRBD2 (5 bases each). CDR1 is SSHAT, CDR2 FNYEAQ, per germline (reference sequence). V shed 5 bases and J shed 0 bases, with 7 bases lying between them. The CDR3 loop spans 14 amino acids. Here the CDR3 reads CASSRGTNTGELFF. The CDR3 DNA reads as TGTGCCAGCAGCCGGGGCACGAACACCGGGGAGCTGTTTTTT.

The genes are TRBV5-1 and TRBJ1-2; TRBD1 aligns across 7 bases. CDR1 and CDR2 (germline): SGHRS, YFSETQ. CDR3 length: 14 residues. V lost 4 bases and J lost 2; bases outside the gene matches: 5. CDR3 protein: CASSPSGQNYGYTF. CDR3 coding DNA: TGCGCCAGCAGCCCGTCGGGACAGAACTATGGCTACACCTTC.

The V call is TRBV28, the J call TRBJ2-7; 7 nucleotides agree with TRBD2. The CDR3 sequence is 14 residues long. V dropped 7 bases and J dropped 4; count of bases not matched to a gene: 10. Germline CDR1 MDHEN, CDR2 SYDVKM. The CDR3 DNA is TGTGCCAGCACAATGGGGGGGACTGCGTACGAGCAGTACTTC. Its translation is CASTMGGTAYEQYF.

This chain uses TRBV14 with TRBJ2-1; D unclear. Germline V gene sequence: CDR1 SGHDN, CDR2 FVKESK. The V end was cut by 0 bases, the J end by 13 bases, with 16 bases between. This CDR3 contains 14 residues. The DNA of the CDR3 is TGTGCCAGCAGCCAAGATGTGGTCAGACCGCCCCAGTTCTTC. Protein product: CASSQDVVRPPQFF. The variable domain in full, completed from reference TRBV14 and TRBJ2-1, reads EAGVTQFPSHSVIEKGQTVTLRCDPISGHDNLYWYRRVMGKEIKFLLHFVKESKQDESGMPNNRFLAERTGGTYSTLKVQPAELEDSGVYFCASSQDVVRPPQFFGPGTRLTVL.

CDR3 sequence (DNA): TGTGCCAGCAGCCCTCGTCCGGGACTAGCATACAATGAGCAGTTCTTC. This sequence encodes CASSPRPGLAYNEQFF. The chain carries TRBV13 and TRBJ2-1, with 9 bases matching TRBD2. V shed 5 bases and J 4 bases; nucleotides not matched to a gene: 9. CDR3 length equals 16 residues. In germline, CDR1 is PRHDT, CDR2 FYEKMQ (reference sequence).

The CDR3 nucleotides are TGTGCCTCCAGACCGGGACTTACTCATGAAAAACTGTTTTTT. Protein product: CASRPGLTHEKLFF. J is TRBJ1-4 and V is TRBV2, with TRBD1 as a possible D gene (5 bases). The V gene's germline CDR1 is SNHLY and CDR2 FYNNEI. This CDR3 has 14 residues. Trimming cost V 11 bases and J 6 bases, with 19 bases left between them.

Here the CDR3 reads CASSLENPRRQGGRETQYF. DNA for the CDR3: TGTGCCAGCAGCTTAGAGAACCCGCGGCGGCAGGGCGGTCGAGAGACCCAGTACTTC. The chain couples TRBV11-1 to TRBJ2-5; the D gene is possibly TRBD1 (5 bases). Germline loops: CDR1 SGHAT, CDR2 FQDESV (reference sequence). The germline V and J ends were trimmed by 1 base and 4 bases, with 25 bases remaining between them. The CDR3 length is 19 residues.

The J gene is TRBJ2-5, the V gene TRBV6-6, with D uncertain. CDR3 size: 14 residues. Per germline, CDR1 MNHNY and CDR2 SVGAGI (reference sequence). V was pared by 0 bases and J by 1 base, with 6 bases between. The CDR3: CASSYSTAQETQYF. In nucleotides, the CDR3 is TGTGCCAGCAGTTACTCGACGGCCCAAGAGACCCAGTACTTC.

CDR3 in amino acids: CASSLKAREAFF. The CDR3 DNA sequence: TGTGCCAGCAGTTTAAAGGCCCGAGAAGCTTTCTTT. The chain employs TRBV28 and TRBJ1-1; D is unresolved. CDR1 is MDHEN and CDR2 is SYDVKM in the germline V gene. This CDR3 is built from 12 residues. V lost 2 bases to trimming and J lost 8 bases, with 9 bases between them.